Each of the 14 T cell receptor beta chains below was sequenced from the same sample in a study of T cells in Graves' hyperthyroidism and ophthalmopathy. Template material for amplifying TCR beta CDR3 regions consisted of RNA transcripts. A first-round RT-PCR of the TCR CDR3 used the HTBI primer set. TCRdb ran MiXCR on the multiplex PCR reads and lists one entry per CDR3 protein. The sample shows approximately 510,000 distinct CDR3 sequences, around 20% of them seen only once. Sequencing used blood. The receptors come from a man aged 18 to 35 with Graves' hyperthyroidism.

This clonotype was recorded at least ten times. The J gene is TRBJ1-5, the V gene TRBV15; D not certain. The CDR3 consists of 15 residues. CDR1 is LNHNV and CDR2 is YYDKDF in the germline V gene (reference sequence). Trimming removed 0 bases from V and 6 bases from J, with 12 bases in between. The CDR3 region is CATSRDHLEAQPQHF. The CDR3 nucleotides are TGTGCCACCAGCAGAGATCATCTCGAAGCTCAGCCCCAGCATTTT.

This clonotype was observed at least ten times. The CDR3 bases are TGTGCCAGCAGTTACGGGGACTCCAGCTCCTACGAGCAGTACTTC. This gives the protein CASSYGDSSSYEQYF. This sequence joins TRBV12-3 or TRBV12-4 and TRBJ2-7; D is possibly TRBD2 (6 bases). The CDR3 loop spans 15 amino acids. Trimming shortened V by 4 bases and J by 0 bases, and 13 bases separated the two germline ends.

This clonotype was counted ten times or more. The genes are TRBV28 and TRBJ1-2, with D perhaps TRBD1 (6 bases). V lost 6 bases, J lost 4 bases, and 21 bases lay in between. The germline V gene encodes CDR1 MDHEN and CDR2 SYDVKM. This CDR3 has 16 residues. The CDR3 DNA follows: TGTGCCAGCAGACCCTATCGCAACAGGGTGCCCTATGGCTACACCTTC. Amino acids: CASRPYRNRVPYGYTF.

This clonotype was counted at least ten times. The chain uses TRBV28 and TRBJ1-1; 7 positions match TRBD1. The CDR3 spans 16 residues. The V segment lost 2 bases and the J segment 1 base; nucleotides outside the gene matches: 7. Germline CDR1 MDHEN, CDR2 SYDVKM. CDR3 sequence: CASSLDREGRNTEAFF. In DNA form, the CDR3 reads TGTGCCAGCAGTTTAGACAGGGAGGGACGGAACACTGAAGCTTTCTTT.

This clonotype was picked up many times. The chain joins TRBV4-1 to TRBJ1-2; D remains unclear. The CDR3 has 14 residues. Trimming shortened V by 5 bases and J by 4 bases, and 14 bases separated the two germline ends. Germline assignment: CDR1 MGHRA and CDR2 YSYEKL. This CDR3 reads CASSEREGPYGYTF. CDR3 nucleotide sequence: TGCGCCAGCAGCGAAAGGGAAGGGCCCTATGGCTACACCTTC.

The chain joins TRBV12-3 or TRBV12-4 to TRBJ1-5; 10 bases match TRBD1. Unmatched junction bases numbered 11, after V lost 4 bases and J lost 2 bases. There are 18 residues in the CDR3. CDR3 sequence: CASSSSSAGQGRNQPQHF. The CDR3 DNA is TGTGCCAGCAGTTCGTCCTCCGCGGGACAGGGGCGCAATCAGCCCCAGCATTTT.

The chain carries TRBV7-6 and TRBJ1-2; D may be TRBD1 (6 bases). Germline V gene sequence: CDR1 SGHVS, CDR2 FNYEAQ. CDR3 length equals 15 residues. V was cut by 5 bases and J by 8 bases, with 21 bases left in between. CDR3 sequence reads: CASSGGAGALRGYTF. The DNA of the CDR3 is TGTGCCAGCAGCGGCGGCGCGGGGGCCCTTCGGGGCTACACCTTC.

This clonotype occurred many times. The V gene is TRBV5-1, the J gene TRBJ1-1; the D is unclear. V was clipped by 4 bases and J by 6 bases, with 16 bases between them. This CDR3 region has 14 residues. Per the germline V gene, CDR1 is SGHRS and CDR2 is YFSETQ. The CDR3 is CASSPARIDPEAFF. The DNA of the CDR3 is TGCGCCAGCAGCCCCGCTCGAATTGATCCTGAAGCTTTCTTT.

Many counts were recorded for this clonotype. The V gene is TRBV12-3 or TRBV12-4, the J gene TRBJ1-3; no definite D call. V lost 1 base and J lost 5, with 3 bases in between. The CDR3 sequence is 12 residues long. The CDR3 DNA is TGTGCCAGCAGTTTAGTGAGAAACACCATATATTTT. Its protein is CASSLVRNTIYF.

This clonotype has ten or more counts. The J gene is TRBJ2-7, the V gene TRBV4-1, with TRBD1 matching over 9 bases. The ends lost 1 base at V and 4 bases at J; junction bases unmatched: 8. Germline loops: CDR1 MGHRA, CDR2 YSYEKL. This CDR3 is 16 amino acids long. In nucleotides, the CDR3 is TGCGCCAGCAGCCAAGGGCCAGGACAGGGGCCGTACGAGCAGTACTTC. Translating it yields CASSQGPGQGPYEQYF.

This clonotype was found many times. A much more abundant neighbour one base away suggests this may be a read error. J is TRBJ1-1 and V is TRBV27; D gene ambiguous. Germline-derived CDR1 and CDR2 are MNHEY and SMNVEV (reference sequence). V lost 1 base and J lost 4, with 7 bases in between. This CDR3 comprises 13 residues. CDR3 DNA sequence: TGTGCCAGCAGTTTATGGAGCAGCACTGAAGCTTTCTTT. It translates to CASSLWSSTEAFF.

In regard to this clonotype: The conserved phenylalanine or tryptophan is not found at the CDR3 terminus, so this likely reflects a read error. It is unclear where the CDR3 begins or ends on the DNA, so no DNA is shown, and the CDR3 is as TCRdb lists it. The chain recombines TRBV2 with TRBJ2-2. The CDR3 extends over 13 residues, inclusive of both ends. Germline assignment: CDR1 SNHLY and CDR2 FYNNEI. The CDR3 sequence is CASSGENTGELCL.

This clonotype was counted many times. V gene TRBV6-5 combines with J gene TRBJ1-1, with D perhaps TRBD1 (5 bases). Germline V gives CDR1 MNHEY, CDR2 SVGAGI. V dropped 6 bases and J dropped 4 bases, with 12 bases sitting between them. The CDR3 covers 13 residues. The CDR3 DNA reads as TGTGCCAGCAGAGCCGGGGGGGTCACTGAAGCTTTCTTT. Translation: CASRAGGVTEAFF.

A note on this clonotype: A read error may be the cause here, since a much bigger clone is one base away. V gene TRBV6-1 combines with J gene TRBJ1-2, with TRBD1 identical over 7 bases. Germline V gene lookup returns CDR1 MNHNS and CDR2 SASEGT. The CDR3 length is 15 residues. The chain's CDR3 is CACSEDFHRGYGYTF. CDR3 in DNA: TGTGCCTGCAGTGAAGATTTCCACAGGGGCTATGGCTACACCTTC.